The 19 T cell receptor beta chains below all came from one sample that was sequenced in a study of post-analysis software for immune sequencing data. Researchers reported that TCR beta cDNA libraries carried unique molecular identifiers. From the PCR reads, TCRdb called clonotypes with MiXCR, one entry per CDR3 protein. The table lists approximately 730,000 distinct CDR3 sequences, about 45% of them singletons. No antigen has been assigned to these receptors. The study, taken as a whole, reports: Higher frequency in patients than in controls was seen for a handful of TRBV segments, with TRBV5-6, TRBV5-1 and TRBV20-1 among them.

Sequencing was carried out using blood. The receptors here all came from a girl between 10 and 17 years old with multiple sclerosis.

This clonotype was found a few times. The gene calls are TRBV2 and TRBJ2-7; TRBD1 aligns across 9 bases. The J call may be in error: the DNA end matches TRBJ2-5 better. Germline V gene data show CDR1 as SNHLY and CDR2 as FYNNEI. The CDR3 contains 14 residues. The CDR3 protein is CASGETGGQETQYF. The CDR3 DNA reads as TGTGCCAGCGGCGAGACAGGGGGGCAAGAGACCCAGTACTTC.

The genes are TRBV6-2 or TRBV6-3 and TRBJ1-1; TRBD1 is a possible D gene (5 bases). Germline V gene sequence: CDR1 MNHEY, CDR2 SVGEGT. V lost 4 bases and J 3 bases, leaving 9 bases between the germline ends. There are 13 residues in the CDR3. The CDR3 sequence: CASSWARDTEAFF. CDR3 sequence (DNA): TGTGCCAGCAGTTGGGCCAGGGACACTGAAGCTTTCTTT.

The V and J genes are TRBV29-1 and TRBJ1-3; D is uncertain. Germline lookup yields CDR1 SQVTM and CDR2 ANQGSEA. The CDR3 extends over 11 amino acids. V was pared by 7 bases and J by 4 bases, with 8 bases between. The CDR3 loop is CSGTLGNTIYF. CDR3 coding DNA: TGCAGCGGGACTTTGGGAAACACCATATATTTT.

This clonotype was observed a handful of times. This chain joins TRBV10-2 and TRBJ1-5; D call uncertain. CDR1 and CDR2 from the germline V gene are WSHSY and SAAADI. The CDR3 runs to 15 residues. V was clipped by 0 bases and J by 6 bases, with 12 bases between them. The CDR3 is CASSESSTFIQPQHF. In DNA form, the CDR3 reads TGCGCCAGCAGTGAGTCGAGTACCTTTATTCAGCCCCAGCATTTT.

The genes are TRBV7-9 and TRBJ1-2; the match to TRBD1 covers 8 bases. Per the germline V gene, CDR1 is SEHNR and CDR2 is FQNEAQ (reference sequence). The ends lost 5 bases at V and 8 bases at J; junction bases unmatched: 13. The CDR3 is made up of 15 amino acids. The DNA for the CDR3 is TGTGCCAGCAGCCCCCCCCTACAGGGGGTATTAGGCTACACCTTC. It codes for CASSPPLQGVLGYTF.

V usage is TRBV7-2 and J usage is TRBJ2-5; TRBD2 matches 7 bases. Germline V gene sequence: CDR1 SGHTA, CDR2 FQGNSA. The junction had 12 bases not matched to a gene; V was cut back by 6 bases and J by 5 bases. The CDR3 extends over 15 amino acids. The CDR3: CASRRGGGAGETQYF. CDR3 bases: TGTGCCAGCAGAAGAGGTGGGGGAGCGGGGGAGACCCAGTACTTC.

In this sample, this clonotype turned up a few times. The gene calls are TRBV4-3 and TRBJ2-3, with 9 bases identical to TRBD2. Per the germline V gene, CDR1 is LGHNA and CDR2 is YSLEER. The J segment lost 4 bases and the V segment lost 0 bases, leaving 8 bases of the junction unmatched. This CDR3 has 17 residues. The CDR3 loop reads CASSQEVAGGPSDTQYF. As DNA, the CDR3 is TGCGCCAGCAGCCAAGAGGTGGCGGGAGGGCCATCAGATACGCAGTATTTT.

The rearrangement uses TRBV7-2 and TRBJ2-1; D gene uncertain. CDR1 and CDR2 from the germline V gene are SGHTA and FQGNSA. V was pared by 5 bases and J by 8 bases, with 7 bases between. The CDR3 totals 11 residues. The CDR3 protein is CASSQDHEQFF. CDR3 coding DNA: TGTGCCAGCAGCCAGGATCATGAGCAGTTCTTC.

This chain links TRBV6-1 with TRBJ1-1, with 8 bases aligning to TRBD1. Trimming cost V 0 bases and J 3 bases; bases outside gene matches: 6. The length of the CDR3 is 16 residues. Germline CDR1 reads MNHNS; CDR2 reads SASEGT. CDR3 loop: CASSEAGRGRYTEAFF. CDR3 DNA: TGTGCCAGCAGTGAAGCGGGCAGGGGGCGTTACACTGAAGCTTTCTTT.

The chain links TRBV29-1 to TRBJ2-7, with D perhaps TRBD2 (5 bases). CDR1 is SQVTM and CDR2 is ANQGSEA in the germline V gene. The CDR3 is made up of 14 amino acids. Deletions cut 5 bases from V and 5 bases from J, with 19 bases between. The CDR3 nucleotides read TGCAGCGTTACTCTCGCGGGCAGGTCCCACGAGCAGTACTTC. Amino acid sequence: CSVTLAGRSHEQYF.

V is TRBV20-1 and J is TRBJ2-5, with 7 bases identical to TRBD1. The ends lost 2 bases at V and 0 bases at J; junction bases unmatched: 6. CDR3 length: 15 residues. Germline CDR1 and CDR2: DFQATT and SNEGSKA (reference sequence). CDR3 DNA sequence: TGCAGTGCTAGACCCCTAGACAGGGACCAAGAGACCCAGTACTTC. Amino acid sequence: CSARPLDRDQETQYF.

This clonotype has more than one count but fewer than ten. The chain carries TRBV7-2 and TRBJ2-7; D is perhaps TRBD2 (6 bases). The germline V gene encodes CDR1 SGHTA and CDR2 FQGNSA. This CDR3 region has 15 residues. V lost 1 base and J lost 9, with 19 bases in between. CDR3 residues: CASSLVGTDDDTQYF. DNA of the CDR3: TGTGCCAGCAGCTTAGTCGGGACTGACGACGATACGCAGTACTTC.

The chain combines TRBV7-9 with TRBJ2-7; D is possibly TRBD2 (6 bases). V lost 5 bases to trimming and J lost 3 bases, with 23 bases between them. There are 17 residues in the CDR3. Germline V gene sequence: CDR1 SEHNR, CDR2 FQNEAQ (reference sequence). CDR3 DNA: TGTGCCAGCAGCACGGCTACGGGGGACTGGGCCTTCTACGAGCAGTACTTC. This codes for CASSTATGDWAFYEQYF.

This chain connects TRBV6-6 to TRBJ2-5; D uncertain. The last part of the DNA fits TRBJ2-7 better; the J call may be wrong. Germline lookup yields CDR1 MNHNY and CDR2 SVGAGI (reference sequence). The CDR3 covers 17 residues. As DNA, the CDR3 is TGTGCCAGCAGTTACGACTCCTTCACGGCGCACACTTACGAGCAGTACTTC. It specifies CASSYDSFTAHTYEQYF.

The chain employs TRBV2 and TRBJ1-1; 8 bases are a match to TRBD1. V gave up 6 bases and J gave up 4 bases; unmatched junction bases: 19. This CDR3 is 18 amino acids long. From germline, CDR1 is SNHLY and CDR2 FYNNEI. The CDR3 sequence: CASSVRAMDRVGGTEAFF. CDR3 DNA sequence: TGTGCCAGCAGCGTTAGGGCAATGGACAGGGTCGGGGGCACTGAAGCTTTCTTT.

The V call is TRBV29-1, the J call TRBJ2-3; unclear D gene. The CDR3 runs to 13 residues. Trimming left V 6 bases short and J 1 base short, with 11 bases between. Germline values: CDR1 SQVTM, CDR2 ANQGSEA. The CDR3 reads CSVQTRGTDTQYF. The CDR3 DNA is TGCAGCGTCCAGACCCGTGGCACAGATACGCAGTATTTT.

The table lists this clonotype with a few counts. CDR3 protein: CSANFTSGSTYEQYF. The DNA of the CDR3 is TGCAGTGCTAATTTTACTAGCGGCTCAACCTACGAGCAGTACTTC. The chain couples TRBV20-1 to TRBJ2-7; TRBD2 aligns across 8 bases. CDR3 length: 15 residues. Germline values: CDR1 DFQATT, CDR2 SNEGSKA (reference sequence). Trimming took 4 bases from V and 2 from J; bases not matched to a gene: 10.

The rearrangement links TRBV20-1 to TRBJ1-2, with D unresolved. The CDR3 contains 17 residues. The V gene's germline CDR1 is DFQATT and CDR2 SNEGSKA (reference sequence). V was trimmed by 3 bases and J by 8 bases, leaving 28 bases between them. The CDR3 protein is CSARESIGRPQTLGYTF. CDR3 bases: TGCAGTGCTAGGGAGTCAATAGGGAGGCCACAGACCTTGGGCTACACCTTC.

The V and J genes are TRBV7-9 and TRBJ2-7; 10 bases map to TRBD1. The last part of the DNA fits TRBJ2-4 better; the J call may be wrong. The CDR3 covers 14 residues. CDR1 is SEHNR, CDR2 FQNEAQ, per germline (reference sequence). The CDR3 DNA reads TGTGCCAGCAGCCCGCGGACAGGGGGAAACATTCAGTACTTC. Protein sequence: CASSPRTGGNIQYF.